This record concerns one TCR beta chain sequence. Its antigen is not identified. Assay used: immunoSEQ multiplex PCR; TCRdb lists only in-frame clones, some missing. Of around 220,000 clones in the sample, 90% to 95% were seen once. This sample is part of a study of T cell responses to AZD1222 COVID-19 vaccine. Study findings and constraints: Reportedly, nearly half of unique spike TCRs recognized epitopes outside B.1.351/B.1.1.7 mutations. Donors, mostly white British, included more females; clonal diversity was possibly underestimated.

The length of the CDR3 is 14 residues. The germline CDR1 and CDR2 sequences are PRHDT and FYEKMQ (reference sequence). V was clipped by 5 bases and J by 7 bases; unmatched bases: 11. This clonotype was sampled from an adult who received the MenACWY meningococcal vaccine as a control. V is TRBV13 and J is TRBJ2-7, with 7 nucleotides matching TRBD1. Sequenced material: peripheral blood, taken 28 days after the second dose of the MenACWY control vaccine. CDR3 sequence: CASSLGQVTGEQYF. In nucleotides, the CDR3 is TGTGCCAGCAGCCTCGGACAGGTTACGGGGGAGCAGTACTTC.